Listed below are T cell receptor beta chains from one sample, sequenced in a study of blood T cell repertoires in COVID-19. This table comes from immunoSEQ multiplex PCR, and its TCRdb copy is limited to in-frame clones, with some not included. This table has roughly 120,000 clones, roughly 90% appearing once. The sequenced material came from peripheral blood. The receptors derive from a human donor in a cohort sampled during active COVID-19. CDR3s include the opening cysteine and the closing phenylalanine or tryptophan. The D gene is left open where the match is weak. Clone size, where shown, is once, few, many, or a class for clones that have expanded.

j_gene: TRBJ1-4; d_gene: .; v_gene: TRBV3-1/TRBV3-2; abundance: .; CDR3aa: CASSQGSASAGEKLFF; CDR3nt: TGTGCCAGCAGCCAAGGGTCGGCGAGCGCTGGTGAAAAACTGTTTTTT
j_gene: TRBJ2-2; d_gene: .; v_gene: TRBV15; abundance: .; CDR3aa: CATSRGRTNTGELFF; CDR3nt: TGTGCCACCAGCAGAGGGCGGACGAACACCGGGGAGCTGTTTTTT
j_gene: TRBJ1-5; d_gene: .; v_gene: TRBV27; abundance: .; CDR3aa: CASSDKQAQPQHF; CDR3nt: TGTGCCAGCAGTGATAAACAGGCACAGCCCCAGCATTTT
j_gene: TRBJ1-4; d_gene: .; v_gene: TRBV5-1; abundance: .; CDR3aa: CASSSWGGPDEKLFF; CDR3nt: TGCGCCAGCAGCTCATGGGGAGGGCCTGATGAAAAACTGTTTTTT
j_gene: TRBJ2-3; d_gene: TRBD1; v_gene: TRBV19; abundance: .; CDR3aa: CASSIGPQTGLGSDTQYF; CDR3nt: TGTGCCAGTAGTATTGGCCCCCAGACAGGGTTGGGCTCAGATACGCAGTATTTT
j_gene: TRBJ1-6; d_gene: .; v_gene: TRBV3-1/TRBV3-2; abundance: few; CDR3aa: CASSQAGLNSPLHF; CDR3nt: TGTGCCAGCAGCCAGGCAGGGCTGAATTCACCCCTCCACTTT
j_gene: TRBJ1-2; d_gene: .; v_gene: TRBV20-1; abundance: .; CDR3aa: CSASERGLDGGYTF; CDR3nt: TGCAGTGCTAGTGAGAGAGGACTGGACGGTGGCTACACCTTC
j_gene: TRBJ1-1; d_gene: .; v_gene: TRBV12-3/TRBV12-4; abundance: .; CDR3aa: CASSFRQGTEPFF; CDR3nt: TGTGCCAGCAGTTTCCGTCAGGGGACGGAACCTTTCTTT
j_gene: TRBJ2-1; d_gene: .; v_gene: TRBV2; abundance: once; CDR3aa: CASREGIEQFF; CDR3nt: TGTGCCAGCAGAGAGGGTATTGAGCAGTTCTTC
j_gene: TRBJ1-2; d_gene: .; v_gene: TRBV25-1; abundance: once; CDR3aa: CASSGVGAGSYGYTF; CDR3nt: TGTGCCAGCAGTGGTGTAGGGGCCGGGAGCTATGGCTACACCTTC
j_gene: TRBJ1-2; d_gene: TRBD1; v_gene: TRBV2; abundance: .; CDR3aa: CASSIGTGFGYTF; CDR3nt: TGTGCCAGCAGCATCGGGACAGGGTTTGGCTACACCTTC
j_gene: TRBJ1-3; d_gene: TRBD1; v_gene: TRBV19; abundance: few; CDR3aa: CASSGPGQRNTIYF; CDR3nt: TGTGCCAGTAGTGGACCGGGACAGCGAAACACCATATATTTT
j_gene: TRBJ1-2; d_gene: .; v_gene: TRBV5-4; abundance: .; CDR3aa: CASKEGKGYTF; CDR3nt: TGTGCCAGCAAGGAGGGGAAGGGCTACACCTTC
j_gene: TRBJ2-1; d_gene: TRBD2; v_gene: TRBV3-1/TRBV3-2; abundance: .; CDR3aa: CASSRRLAGDNEQFF; CDR3nt: TGTGCCAGCAGCCGCCGACTAGCGGGAGACAATGAGCAGTTCTTC
j_gene: TRBJ2-7; d_gene: .; v_gene: TRBV14; abundance: .; CDR3aa: CASSPVNLYEQYF; CDR3nt: TGTGCCAGCAGCCCCGTTAATCTGTACGAGCAGTACTTC
j_gene: TRBJ2-7; d_gene: .; v_gene: TRBV5-4; abundance: .; CDR3aa: CASSSSTPSYEQYF; CDR3nt: TGTGCCAGCAGCTCCTCGACACCGTCCTACGAGCAGTACTTC
j_gene: TRBJ1-1; d_gene: TRBD1; v_gene: TRBV6-5; abundance: .; CDR3aa: CASSSTGGPGDTEAFF; CDR3nt: TGTGCCAGCAGTTCTACAGGGGGCCCTGGGGACACTGAAGCTTTCTTT
j_gene: TRBJ1-3; d_gene: TRBD1; v_gene: TRBV3-1/TRBV3-2; abundance: .; CDR3aa: CASSQGQGYGNTIYF; CDR3nt: TGTGCCAGCAGCCAAGGACAGGGCTACGGAAACACCATATATTTT
j_gene: TRBJ2-3; d_gene: .; v_gene: TRBV5-4; abundance: .; CDR3aa: CASSLGGMRGTDTQYF; CDR3nt: TGTGCCAGCAGCTTGGGGGGTATGCGGGGCACAGATACGCAGTATTTT
j_gene: TRBJ1-2; d_gene: TRBD1; v_gene: TRBV6-5; abundance: .; CDR3aa: CASSYSPRGLDYGYTF; CDR3nt: TGTGCCAGCAGTTACTCCCCCAGGGGGCTAGACTATGGCTACACCTTC
j_gene: TRBJ2-3; d_gene: TRBD2; v_gene: TRBV2; abundance: .; CDR3aa: CASSVTSGPDTQYF; CDR3nt: TGTGCCAGCAGTGTGACTAGCGGCCCAGATACGCAGTATTTT
j_gene: TRBJ1-5; d_gene: TRBD1; v_gene: TRBV4-1; abundance: medium-sized; CDR3aa: CASSQEDRATTQHF; CDR3nt: TGCGCCAGCAGCCAAGAGGACAGGGCGACGACCCAGCATTTT
j_gene: TRBJ2-1; d_gene: .; v_gene: TRBV11-2; abundance: .; CDR3aa: CASRPSGTQTYNEQFF; CDR3nt: TGTGCCAGCAGACCGAGTGGGACACAGACCTACAATGAGCAGTTCTTC
j_gene: TRBJ2-1; d_gene: TRBD2; v_gene: TRBV7-9; abundance: .; CDR3aa: CASSVGQLAGGNNEQFF; CDR3nt: TGTGCCAGCAGCGTAGGGCAACTAGCGGGGGGAAACAATGAGCAGTTCTTC
j_gene: TRBJ2-3; d_gene: .; v_gene: TRBV10-3; abundance: .; CDR3aa: CAISGASGTDTQYF; CDR3nt: TGTGCCATCAGTGGTGCTAGCGGCACAGATACGCAGTATTTT
j_gene: TRBJ1-1; d_gene: .; v_gene: TRBV11-3; abundance: once; CDR3aa: CASSSPGPDMNTEAFF; CDR3nt: TGTGCCAGCAGCTCTCCTGGTCCAGACATGAACACTGAAGCTTTCTTT
j_gene: TRBJ2-7; d_gene: .; v_gene: TRBV7-8; abundance: .; CDR3aa: CASSFGQYEQYF; CDR3nt: TGTGCCAGCAGCTTTGGCCAGTACGAGCAGTACTTC
j_gene: TRBJ1-4; d_gene: TRBD1; v_gene: TRBV4-2; abundance: .; CDR3aa: CASSHPDRDEEKLFF; CDR3nt: TGTGCCAGCAGCCACCCGGACAGGGATGAGGAAAAACTGTTTTTT
j_gene: TRBJ1-2; d_gene: TRBD1; v_gene: TRBV6-5; abundance: .; CDR3aa: CASTRQGVDDYGYTF; CDR3nt: TGTGCCAGCACCAGACAGGGGGTAGACGACTATGGCTACACCTTC
j_gene: TRBJ2-7; d_gene: TRBD2; v_gene: TRBV11-3; abundance: .; CDR3aa: CASSRAGVNYEQYF; CDR3nt: TGTGCCAGCTCTCGAGCGGGAGTAAACTACGAGCAGTACTTC
j_gene: TRBJ2-7; d_gene: .; v_gene: TRBV20-1; abundance: once; CDR3aa: CSATDSRSYEQYF; CDR3nt: TGCAGTGCTACTGACAGTCGTTCCTACGAGCAGTACTTC
j_gene: TRBJ2-3; d_gene: TRBD2; v_gene: TRBV12-5; abundance: .; CDR3aa: CASGLVRTSGRLPDTQYF; CDR3nt: TGTGCTAGTGGTTTGGTACGAACTAGCGGGAGGTTACCCGATACGCAGTATTTT
j_gene: TRBJ2-5; d_gene: TRBD2; v_gene: TRBV7-9; abundance: .; CDR3aa: CASSTGTSGYQETQYF; CDR3nt: TGTGCCAGCAGCACGGGGACTAGCGGTTACCAAGAGACCCAGTACTTC
j_gene: TRBJ1-2; d_gene: TRBD1; v_gene: TRBV19; abundance: .; CDR3aa: CASSTFDRVGGYTF; CDR3nt: TGTGCCAGTAGTACTTTCGACAGGGTTGGAGGCTACACCTTC
j_gene: TRBJ2-6; d_gene: TRBD1; v_gene: TRBV19; abundance: .; CDR3aa: CASSMVRTGRSGANVLTF; CDR3nt: TGTGCCAGTAGTATGGTCCGGACAGGGAGATCTGGGGCCAACGTCCTGACTTTC
j_gene: TRBJ2-4; d_gene: TRBD1; v_gene: TRBV27; abundance: .; CDR3aa: CASSPTGQGGNIQYF; CDR3nt: TGTGCCAGCAGTCCCACGGGACAGGGGGGGAACATTCAGTACTTC